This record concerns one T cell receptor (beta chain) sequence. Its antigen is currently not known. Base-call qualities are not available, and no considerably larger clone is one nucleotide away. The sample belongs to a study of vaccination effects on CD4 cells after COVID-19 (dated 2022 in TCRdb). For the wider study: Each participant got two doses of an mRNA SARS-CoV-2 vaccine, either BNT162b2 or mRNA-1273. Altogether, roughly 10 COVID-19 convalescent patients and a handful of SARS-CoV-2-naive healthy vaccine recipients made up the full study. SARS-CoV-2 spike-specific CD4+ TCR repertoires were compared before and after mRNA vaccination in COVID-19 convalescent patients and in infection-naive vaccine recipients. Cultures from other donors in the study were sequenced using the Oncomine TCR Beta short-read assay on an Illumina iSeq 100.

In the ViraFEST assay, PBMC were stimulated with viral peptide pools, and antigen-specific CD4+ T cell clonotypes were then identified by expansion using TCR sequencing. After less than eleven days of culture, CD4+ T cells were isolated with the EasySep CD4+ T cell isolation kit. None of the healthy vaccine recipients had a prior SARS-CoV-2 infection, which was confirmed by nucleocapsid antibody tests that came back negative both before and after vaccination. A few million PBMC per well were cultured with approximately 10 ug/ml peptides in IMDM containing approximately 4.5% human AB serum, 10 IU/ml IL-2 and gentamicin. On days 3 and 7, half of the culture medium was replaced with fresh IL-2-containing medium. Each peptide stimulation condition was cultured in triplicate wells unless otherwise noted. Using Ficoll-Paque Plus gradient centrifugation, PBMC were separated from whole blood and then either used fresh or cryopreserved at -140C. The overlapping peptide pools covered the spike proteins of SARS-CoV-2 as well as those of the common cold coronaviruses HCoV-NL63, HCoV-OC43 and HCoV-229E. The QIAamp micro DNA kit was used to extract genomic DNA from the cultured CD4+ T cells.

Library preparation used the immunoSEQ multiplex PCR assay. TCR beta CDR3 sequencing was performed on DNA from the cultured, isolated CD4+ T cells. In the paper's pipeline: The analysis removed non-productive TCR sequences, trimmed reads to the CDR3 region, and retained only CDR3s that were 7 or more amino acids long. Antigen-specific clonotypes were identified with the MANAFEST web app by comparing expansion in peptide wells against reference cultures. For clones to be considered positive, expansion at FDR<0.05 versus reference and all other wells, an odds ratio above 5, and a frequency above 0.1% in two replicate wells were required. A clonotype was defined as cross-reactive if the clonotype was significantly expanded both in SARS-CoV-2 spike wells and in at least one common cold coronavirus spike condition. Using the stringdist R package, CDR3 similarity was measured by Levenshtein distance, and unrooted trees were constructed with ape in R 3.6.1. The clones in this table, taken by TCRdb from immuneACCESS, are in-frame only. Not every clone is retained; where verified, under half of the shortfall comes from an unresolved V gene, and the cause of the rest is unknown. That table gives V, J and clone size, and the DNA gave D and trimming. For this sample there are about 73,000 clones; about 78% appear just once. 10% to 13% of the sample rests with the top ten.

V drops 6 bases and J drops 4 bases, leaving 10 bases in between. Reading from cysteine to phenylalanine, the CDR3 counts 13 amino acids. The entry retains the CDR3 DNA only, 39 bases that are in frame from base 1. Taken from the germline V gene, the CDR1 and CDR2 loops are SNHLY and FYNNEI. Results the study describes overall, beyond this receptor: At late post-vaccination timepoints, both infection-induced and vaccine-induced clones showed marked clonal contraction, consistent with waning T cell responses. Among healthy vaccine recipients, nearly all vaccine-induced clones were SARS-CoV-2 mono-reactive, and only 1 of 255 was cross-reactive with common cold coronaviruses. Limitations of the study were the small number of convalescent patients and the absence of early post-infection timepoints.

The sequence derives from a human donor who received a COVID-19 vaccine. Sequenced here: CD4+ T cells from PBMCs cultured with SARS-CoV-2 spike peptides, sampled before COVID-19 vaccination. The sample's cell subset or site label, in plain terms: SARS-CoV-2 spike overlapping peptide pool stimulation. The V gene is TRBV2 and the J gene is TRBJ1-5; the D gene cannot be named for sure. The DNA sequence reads TGTGCCAGCAGCCGGACCGAGAATCAGCCCCAGCATTTT. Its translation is CASSRTENQPQHF.